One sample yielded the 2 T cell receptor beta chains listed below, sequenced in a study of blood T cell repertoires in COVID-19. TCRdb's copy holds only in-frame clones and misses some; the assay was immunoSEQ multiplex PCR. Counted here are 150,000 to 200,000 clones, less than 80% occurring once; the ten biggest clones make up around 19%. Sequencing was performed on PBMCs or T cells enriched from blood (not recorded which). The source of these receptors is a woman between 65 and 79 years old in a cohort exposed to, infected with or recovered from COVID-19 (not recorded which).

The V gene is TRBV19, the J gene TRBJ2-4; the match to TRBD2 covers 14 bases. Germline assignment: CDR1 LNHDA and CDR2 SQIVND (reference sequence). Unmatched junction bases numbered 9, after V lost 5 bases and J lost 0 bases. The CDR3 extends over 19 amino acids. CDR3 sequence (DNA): TGTGCCAGTAGTGGGACTAGCGGGAGCCGGTACTTAGCCAAAAACATTCAGTACTTC. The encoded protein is CASSGTSGSRYLAKNIQYF.

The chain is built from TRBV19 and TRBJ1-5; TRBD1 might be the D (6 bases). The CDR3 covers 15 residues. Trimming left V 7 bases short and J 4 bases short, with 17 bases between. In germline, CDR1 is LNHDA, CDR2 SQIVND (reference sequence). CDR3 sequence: CASTKQGTVNQPQHF. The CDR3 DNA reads TGTGCCAGTACGAAACAGGGCACCGTAAATCAGCCCCAGCATTTT.